This TCR beta chain is from a study of tumor and adjacent non-tumor tissue in lung cancer. This sample's RNA came from whole unsorted tissue. TCRbeta libraries were built with three rounds of nested PCR, modified from ARM-PCR. Via MiXCR, TCRdb re-called the multiplex PCR reads, giving one row per CDR3 protein. The sample lists about 120,000 distinct CDR3 sequences; over 75% were seen once. A word on this clonotype: Since a much larger clone is just one base distant, this may be a read error. This CDR3 is missing its conserved last phenylalanine or tryptophan, likely due to a read error.

This sequence was found in a man aged 65 to 79 with non-small cell lung cancer. Sequences were obtained from lung tumor tissue.

The CDR3 loop reads CASRRRGFNYGYTL. DNA for the CDR3: TGTGCCAGCAGACGAAGGGGGTTTAACTATGGCTACACCTTA. The rearrangement links TRBV28 to TRBJ1-2, with a tentative D call TRBD1 (6 bases). Germline lookup yields CDR1 MDHEN and CDR2 SYDVKM. The CDR3 length is 14 residues. The V and J ends lost 6 bases and 1 base respectively, with 12 bases between them.